The TCR beta chain under discussion was sequenced for a study of OX40 agonist ivuxolimab in advanced cancers. Study summary: Three individuals attained partial responses, comprising one hepatocellular carcinoma case and two cutaneous melanoma cases.

Regarding the study as a whole: Normalized T-cell clonal expansion was also low in some nonresponders.

The V gene's germline CDR1 is SEHNR and CDR2 FQNEAQ (reference sequence). V was shortened by 1 base and J by 5 bases, with 11 bases between the two germline ends. The CDR3 has 14 residues. With respect to this clone: Its antigen is unidentified.

Method: immunoSEQ multiplex PCR; TCRdb's copy keeps in-frame clones and lacks some. The sample includes tens of thousands of clones, 65% to 90% seen only once; the top ten take 1.2% to 1.5%. This chain links TRBV7-9 with TRBJ1-1; D possibly corresponds to TRBD1 (6 bases). The sample consisted of CD4+ or CD8+ T cells sorted from blood, taken in a trial of the OX40 agonist ivuxolimab. This sequence originates from an adult with an advanced solid tumor such as melanoma, head and neck, liver or kidney cancer. DNA for the CDR3: TGTGCCAGCAGCTTAGAGGGGGGGCGGACTGAAGCTTTCTTT. This sequence encodes CASSLEGGRTEAFF.